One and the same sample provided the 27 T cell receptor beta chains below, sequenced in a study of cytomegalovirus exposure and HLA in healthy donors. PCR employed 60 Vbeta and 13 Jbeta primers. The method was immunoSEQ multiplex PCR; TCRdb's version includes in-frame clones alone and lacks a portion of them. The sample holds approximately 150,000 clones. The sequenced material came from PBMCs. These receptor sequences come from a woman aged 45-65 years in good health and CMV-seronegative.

The CDR3 bases are TGTGCCAGCAGCTTCGGGGGGCAATGGGAGGAAAAACTGTTTTTT. This gives the protein CASSFGGQWEEKLFF. The chain recombines TRBV7-6 with TRBJ1-4, with a weak D call TRBD1 (6 bases). Per germline, CDR1 SGHVS and CDR2 FNYEAQ. The V gene lost 3 bases and the J gene lost 8 bases, with 16 bases spanning the gap. This CDR3 is 15 amino acids long.

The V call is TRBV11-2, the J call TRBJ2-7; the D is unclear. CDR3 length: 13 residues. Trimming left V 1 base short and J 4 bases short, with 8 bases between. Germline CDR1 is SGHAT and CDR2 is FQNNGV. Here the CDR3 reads CASSLGQVYEQYF. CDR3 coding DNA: TGTGCCAGCAGCTTAGGTCAGGTGTACGAGCAGTACTTC.

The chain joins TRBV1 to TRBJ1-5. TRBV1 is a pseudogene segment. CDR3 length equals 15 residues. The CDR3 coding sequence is TGCACCAGCAGCCAAGTGGGAGGGGGTCAGGAGGCCCAGCATTTT. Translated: CTSSQVGGGQEAQHF.

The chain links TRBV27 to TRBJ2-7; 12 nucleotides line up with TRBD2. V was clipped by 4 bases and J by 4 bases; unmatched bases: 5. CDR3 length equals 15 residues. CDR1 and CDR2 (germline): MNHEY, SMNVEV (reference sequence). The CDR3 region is CASSSLAGGQYEQYF. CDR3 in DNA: TGTGCCAGCAGTTCGCTAGCGGGGGGGCAATACGAGCAGTACTTC.

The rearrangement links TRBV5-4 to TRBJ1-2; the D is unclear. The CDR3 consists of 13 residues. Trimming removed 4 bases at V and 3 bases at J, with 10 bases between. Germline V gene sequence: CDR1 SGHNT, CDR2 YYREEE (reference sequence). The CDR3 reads CASSHPTYYGYTF. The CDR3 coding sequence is TGTGCCAGCAGCCACCCTACGTACTATGGCTACACCTTC.

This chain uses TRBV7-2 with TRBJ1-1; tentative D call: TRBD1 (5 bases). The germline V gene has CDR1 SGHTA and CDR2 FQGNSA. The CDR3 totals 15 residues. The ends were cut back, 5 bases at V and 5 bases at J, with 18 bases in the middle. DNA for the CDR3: TGTGCCAGCAGCCAGATCTGGGTAGGGGTAACTGAAGCTTTCTTT. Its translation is CASSQIWVGVTEAFF.

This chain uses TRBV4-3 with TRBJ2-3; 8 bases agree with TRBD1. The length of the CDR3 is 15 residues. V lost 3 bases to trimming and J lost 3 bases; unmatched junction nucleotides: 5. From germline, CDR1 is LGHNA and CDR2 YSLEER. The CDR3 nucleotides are TGCGCCAGCAGCCAGCACAGGGGGTCTACAGATACGCAGTATTTT. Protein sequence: CASSQHRGSTDTQYF.

The CDR3 bases are TGCGCCAGCAGCCAAGACCGGCTAGCGGGGGTAGAGACCCAGTACTTC. Translating it yields CASSQDRLAGVETQYF. The rearrangement uses TRBV4-1 and TRBJ2-5; 10 bases match TRBD2. CDR3 length equals 16 residues. Losses at the gene ends were 0 bases for V and 4 bases for J; bases not matched to a gene: 5. Germline V gives CDR1 MGHRA, CDR2 YSYEKL.

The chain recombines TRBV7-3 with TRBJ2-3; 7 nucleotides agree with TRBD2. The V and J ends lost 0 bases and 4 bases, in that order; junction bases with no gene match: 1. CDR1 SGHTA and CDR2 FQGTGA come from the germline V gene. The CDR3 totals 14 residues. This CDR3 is CASSLTGGADTQYF. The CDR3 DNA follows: TGTGCCAGCAGCTTAACGGGGGGGGCAGATACGCAGTATTTT.

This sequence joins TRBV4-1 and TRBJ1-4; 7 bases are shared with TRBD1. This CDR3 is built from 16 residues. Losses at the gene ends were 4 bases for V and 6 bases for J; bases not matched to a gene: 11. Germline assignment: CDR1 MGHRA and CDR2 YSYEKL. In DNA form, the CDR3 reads TGCGCCAGCAGCCCGTATTCCGACAGGGTAGATGAAAAACTGTTTTTT. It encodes CASSPYSDRVDEKLFF.

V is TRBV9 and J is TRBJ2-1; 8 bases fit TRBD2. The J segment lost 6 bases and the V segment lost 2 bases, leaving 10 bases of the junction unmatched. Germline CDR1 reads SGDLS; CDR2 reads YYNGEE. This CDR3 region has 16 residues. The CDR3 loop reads CASSVGSGRAFNEQFF. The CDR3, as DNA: TGTGCCAGCAGCGTCGGGTCCGGGAGGGCCTTCAATGAGCAGTTCTTC.

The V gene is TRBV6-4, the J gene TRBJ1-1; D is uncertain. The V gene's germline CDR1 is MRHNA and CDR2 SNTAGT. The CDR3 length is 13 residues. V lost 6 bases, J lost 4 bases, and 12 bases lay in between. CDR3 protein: CASRVNEGTEAFF. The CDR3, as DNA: TGTGCCAGCAGGGTTAATGAGGGCACTGAAGCTTTCTTT.

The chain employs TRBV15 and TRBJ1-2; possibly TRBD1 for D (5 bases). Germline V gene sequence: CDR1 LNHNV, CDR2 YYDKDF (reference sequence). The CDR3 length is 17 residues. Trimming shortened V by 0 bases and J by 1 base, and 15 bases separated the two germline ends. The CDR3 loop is CATSRDRSTGINYGYTF. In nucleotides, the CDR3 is TGTGCCACCAGCAGAGATAGGTCCACAGGAATTAACTATGGCTACACCTTC.

The CDR3, as DNA: TGTGCCAGCTCACTCGGACAGGGGCCCTCCTACGAGCAGTACTTC. As protein: CASSLGQGPSYEQYF. V usage is TRBV18 and J usage is TRBJ2-7; 9 bases map to TRBD1. CDR1 and CDR2 from the germline V gene are KGHSH and LQKENI. The CDR3 loop spans 15 amino acids. V was pared by 4 bases and J by 0 bases, with 4 bases of the junction left unmatched.

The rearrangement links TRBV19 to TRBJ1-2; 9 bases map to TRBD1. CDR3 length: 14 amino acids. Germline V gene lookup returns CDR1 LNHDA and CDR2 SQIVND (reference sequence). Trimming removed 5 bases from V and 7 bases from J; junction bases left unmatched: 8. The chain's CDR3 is CASSFPDRGSGYTF. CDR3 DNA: TGTGCCAGTAGTTTCCCTGACAGGGGGAGTGGCTACACCTTC.

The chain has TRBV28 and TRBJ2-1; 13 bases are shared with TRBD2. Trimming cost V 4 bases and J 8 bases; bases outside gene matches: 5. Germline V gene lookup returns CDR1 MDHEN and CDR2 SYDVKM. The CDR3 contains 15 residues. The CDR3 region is CASSSPGLAGDEQFF. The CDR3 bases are TGTGCCAGCAGTTCCCCCGGACTAGCGGGAGATGAGCAGTTCTTC.

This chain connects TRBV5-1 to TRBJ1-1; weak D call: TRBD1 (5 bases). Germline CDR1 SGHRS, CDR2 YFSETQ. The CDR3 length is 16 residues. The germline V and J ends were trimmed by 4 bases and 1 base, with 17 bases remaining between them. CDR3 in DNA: TGCGCCAGCAGCCCCTTATTAAAAGGACAGAACACTGAAGCTTTCTTT. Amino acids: CASSPLLKGQNTEAFF.

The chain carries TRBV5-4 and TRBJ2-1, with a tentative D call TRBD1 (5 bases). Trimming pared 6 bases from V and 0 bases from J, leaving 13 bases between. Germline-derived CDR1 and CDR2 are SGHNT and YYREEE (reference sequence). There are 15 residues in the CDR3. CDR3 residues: CASIRDSDSYNEQFF. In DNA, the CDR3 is TGTGCCAGCATCCGTGACAGCGACTCCTACAATGAGCAGTTCTTC.

DNA for the CDR3: TGTGCCAGCAGCTTACAGCGGGGGGCCGGGCTAAGAACCGGGGAGCTGTTTTTT. Its translation: CASSLQRGAGLRTGELFF. The chain employs TRBV7-9 and TRBJ2-2; 9 bases line up with TRBD2. The CDR3 sequence is 18 residues long. Germline V gene lookup returns CDR1 SEHNR and CDR2 FQNEAQ (reference sequence). With V trimmed by 2 bases and J by 5 bases, 12 bases remained unmatched. The whole variable domain, filled in from reference TRBV7-9 and TRBJ2-2, reads DTGVSQNPRHKITKRGQNVTFRCDPISEHNRLYWYRQTLGQGPEFLTYFQNEAQLEKSRLLSDRFSAERPKGSFSTLEIQRTEQGDSAMYLCASSLQRGAGLRTGELFFGEGSRLTVL.

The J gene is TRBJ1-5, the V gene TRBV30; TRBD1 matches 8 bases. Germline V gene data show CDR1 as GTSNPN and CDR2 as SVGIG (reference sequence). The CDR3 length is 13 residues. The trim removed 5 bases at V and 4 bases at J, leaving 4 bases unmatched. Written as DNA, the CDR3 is TGTGCCTGGGGAGGACAGGGTAATCAGCCCCAGCATTTT. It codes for CAWGGQGNQPQHF.

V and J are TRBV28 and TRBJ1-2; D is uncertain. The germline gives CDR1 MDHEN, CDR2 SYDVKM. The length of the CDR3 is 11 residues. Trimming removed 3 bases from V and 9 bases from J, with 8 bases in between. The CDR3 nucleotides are TGTGCCAGCAGTTTTGGAGGAAGCTACACCTTC. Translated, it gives CASSFGGSYTF.

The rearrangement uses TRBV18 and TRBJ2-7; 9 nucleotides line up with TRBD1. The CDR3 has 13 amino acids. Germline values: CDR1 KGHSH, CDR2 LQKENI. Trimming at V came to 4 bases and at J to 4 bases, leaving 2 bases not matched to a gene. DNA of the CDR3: TGTGCCAGCTCACGACAGGGGGTGTACGAGCAGTACTTC. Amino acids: CASSRQGVYEQYF.

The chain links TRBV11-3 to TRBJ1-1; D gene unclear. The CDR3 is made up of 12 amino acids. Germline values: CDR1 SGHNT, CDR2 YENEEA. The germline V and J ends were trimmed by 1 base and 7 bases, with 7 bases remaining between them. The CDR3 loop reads CASSLATGEAFF. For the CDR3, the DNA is TGTGCCAGCAGCTTAGCCACCGGTGAAGCTTTCTTT.

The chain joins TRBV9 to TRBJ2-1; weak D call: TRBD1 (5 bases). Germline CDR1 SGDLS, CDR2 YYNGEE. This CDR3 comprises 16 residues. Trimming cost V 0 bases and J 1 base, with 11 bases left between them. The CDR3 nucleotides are TGTGCCAGCAGCGTAGGCGAGGCAGGGTCCTACAATGAGCAGTTCTTC. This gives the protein CASSVGEAGSYNEQFF.

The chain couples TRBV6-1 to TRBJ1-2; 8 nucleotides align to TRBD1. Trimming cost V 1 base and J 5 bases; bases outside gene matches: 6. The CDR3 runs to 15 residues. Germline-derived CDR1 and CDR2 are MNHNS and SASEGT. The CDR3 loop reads CASSEGGTGTYGYTF. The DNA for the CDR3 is TGTGCCAGCAGTGAAGGCGGGACAGGAACGTATGGCTACACCTTC.

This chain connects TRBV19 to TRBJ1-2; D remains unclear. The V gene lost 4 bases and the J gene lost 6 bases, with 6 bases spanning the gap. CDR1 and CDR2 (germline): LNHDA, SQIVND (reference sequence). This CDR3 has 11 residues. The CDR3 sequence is CASSREDGYTF. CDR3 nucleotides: TGTGCCAGTAGTAGGGAGGATGGCTACACCTTC.

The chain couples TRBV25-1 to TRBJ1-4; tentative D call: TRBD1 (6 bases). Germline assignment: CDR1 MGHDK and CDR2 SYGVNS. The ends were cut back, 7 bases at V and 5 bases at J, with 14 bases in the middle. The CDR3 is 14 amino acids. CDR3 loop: CASTLDSSNEKLFF. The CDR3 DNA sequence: TGTGCCAGCACCCTGGACAGTTCCAATGAAAAACTGTTTTTT.